This T cell receptor beta chain was observed in a study of blood T cell repertoires in COVID-19. Study context: T cells, B-cell-depleted T cells, or PBMCs provided the cDNA or gDNA that served as material.

V was clipped by 0 bases and J by 10 bases; unmatched bases: 8. The CDR3 length is 15 residues. The V gene's germline CDR1 is SGHTA and CDR2 FQGTGA. Under the authors' procedure: It was from reference gene primer amplification that nucleated cell counts were estimated. Profiled with immunoSEQ multiplex PCR; TCRdb holds only in-frame clones, not every one. V, J and clone size are those of that table, while D and trimming were read from the DNA. Of 150,000 or so clones in the sample, approximately 86% were seen once. Sequencing was carried out using peripheral blood. The chain uses TRBV7-3 and TRBJ2-1; 8 bases are a match to TRBD1. The sequence came from a man aged 55-75 years with COVID-19, enrolled during active disease. CDR3 bases: TGTGCCAGCAGCTTAACTTCCCAGGGGGCACGAGAGCAGTTCTTC. Protein sequence: CASSLTSQGAREQFF. The full variable domain, its missing parts supplied by reference TRBV7-3 and TRBJ2-1, is GAGVSQTPSNKVTEKGKYVELRCDPISGHTALYWYRQSLGQGPEFLIYFQGTGAADDSGLPNDRFFAVRPEGSVSTLKIQRTERGDSAVYLCASSLTSQGAREQFFGPGTRLTVL.